This T cell receptor beta chain stems from a study of human T cells and chemical hapten exposure. Overall study results and limits: Expanded TCR sets contained significantly more large CDR3 similarity clusters than controls.

CDR3 length: 10 residues. Trimming pared 5 bases from V and 8 bases from J, leaving 7 bases between. CDR1 is SQVTM, CDR2 ANQGSEA, per germline. Documented time point: patch test 2, 6 weeks after DPC sensitization. This sample's treatment: therapeutic diphenylcyclopropenone sensitization with weekly scalp DPC. Unfractionated whole blood served as the source for total RNA extraction. One entry per CDR3 protein, called by TCRdb with MiXCR from the RACE reads. The sample has 65,000 to 90,000 distinct CDR3 sequences; 6.6% are singletons. This clonotype was detected ten times or more. Its antigen is undetermined.

The chain uses TRBV29-1 and TRBJ2-1; D is unresolved. The receptor's source is a woman aged 25 to 39 with alopecia areata. Some clones in this sample may be carry-over from other donors' samples. Material: whole blood, obtained in connection with sensitization to the hapten diphenylcyclopropenone (DPC). This CDR3 reads CSVRRDEQFF. The CDR3 DNA reads TGCAGCGTTCGGCGAGATGAGCAGTTCTTC.